This is a list of T cell receptor beta chains from one sample in a study of blood T cell repertoires in COVID-19. Sequencing was performed with immunoSEQ multiplex PCR; in TCRdb, only in-frame clones are kept and a portion is missing. Altogether some 150,000 clones are present, approximately 85% being singletons, with the ten largest covering around 8%. Input material: peripheral blood. The origin of the receptors is a woman aged 55-70 years with COVID-19, enrolled during active disease. The CDR3 runs from the conserved cysteine through the conserved F or W. Fields, in order: CDR3 protein, V gene, J gene.

cdr3_aa: CASSQDVWAGTTDTQYF
v_call: TRBV3-1/TRBV3-2
j_call: TRBJ2-3

cdr3_aa: CASKGDWEETQYF
v_call: TRBV2
j_call: TRBJ2-5

cdr3_aa: CAISESGEVNTEAFF
v_call: TRBV10-3
j_call: TRBJ1-1

cdr3_aa: CASRWDSLNTEAFF
v_call: TRBV2
j_call: TRBJ1-1

cdr3_aa: CASRRTSGSYEQYF
v_call: TRBV5-1
j_call: TRBJ2-7

cdr3_aa: CASSLRTGAGYGYTF
v_call: TRBV5-1
j_call: TRBJ1-2

cdr3_aa: CASSFDRALSGNTIYF
v_call: TRBV5-6
j_call: TRBJ1-3

cdr3_aa: CASSHRDRADGYTF
v_call: TRBV27
j_call: TRBJ1-2

cdr3_aa: CASSLSGASTDTQYF
v_call: TRBV27
j_call: TRBJ2-3

cdr3_aa: CAITAGGHSYTF
v_call: TRBV10-3
j_call: TRBJ1-2

cdr3_aa: CASSPYRDTNTIYF
v_call: TRBV5-1
j_call: TRBJ1-3

cdr3_aa: CTSSQRTLQGNYGYTF
v_call: TRBV1
j_call: TRBJ1-2

cdr3_aa: CASSLYGNTEAFF
v_call: TRBV11-3
j_call: TRBJ1-1

cdr3_aa: CASSATGKNQPQHF
v_call: TRBV7-8
j_call: TRBJ1-5

cdr3_aa: CASAVSGSGNTIYF
v_call: TRBV12-5
j_call: TRBJ1-3

cdr3_aa: CASSSGFGNTEAFF
v_call: TRBV6-2/TRBV6-3
j_call: TRBJ1-1

cdr3_aa: CASSLAGGAQETQYF
v_call: TRBV7-3
j_call: TRBJ2-5

cdr3_aa: CASSFTSGAETGELFF
v_call: TRBV7-3
j_call: TRBJ2-2

cdr3_aa: CASSPGTGRNTIYF
v_call: TRBV18
j_call: TRBJ1-3

cdr3_aa: CASSLTGNTEAFF
v_call: TRBV5-1
j_call: TRBJ1-1

cdr3_aa: CASRGQLNTEAFF
v_call: TRBV5-4
j_call: TRBJ1-1

cdr3_aa: CASSYDRSTEAFF
v_call: TRBV6-6
j_call: TRBJ1-1

cdr3_aa: CAVDGVAGANVLTF
v_call: TRBV2
j_call: TRBJ2-6

cdr3_aa: CASSLIGRAGELFF
v_call: TRBV5-4
j_call: TRBJ2-2

cdr3_aa: CASSLQTSTDTQYF
v_call: TRBV18
j_call: TRBJ2-3

cdr3_aa: CASSIGVPGNTIYF
v_call: TRBV19
j_call: TRBJ1-3

cdr3_aa: CASSFRDSPYEQYF
v_call: TRBV5-1
j_call: TRBJ2-7

cdr3_aa: CASSLTISGTGAKQFF
v_call: TRBV5-8
j_call: TRBJ2-1

cdr3_aa: CASSQVTGTSYEQYF
v_call: TRBV4-3
j_call: TRBJ2-7

cdr3_aa: CASTRAYGYTF
v_call: TRBV2
j_call: TRBJ1-2

cdr3_aa: CASSRRQVDYNEQFF
v_call: TRBV5-4
j_call: TRBJ2-1

cdr3_aa: CASSEVPQGARGYTF
v_call: TRBV4-3
j_call: TRBJ1-2

cdr3_aa: CASSLGAGARYEQYF
v_call: TRBV11-3
j_call: TRBJ2-7

cdr3_aa: CASSPRTGQNYGYTF
v_call: TRBV18
j_call: TRBJ1-2

cdr3_aa: CASAVDHRVGTEAFF
v_call: TRBV12-5
j_call: TRBJ1-1

cdr3_aa: CASSQALTGYGYTF
v_call: TRBV3-1/TRBV3-2
j_call: TRBJ1-2

cdr3_aa: CASSSWTESGYTF
v_call: TRBV12-3/TRBV12-4
j_call: TRBJ1-2

cdr3_aa: CAISEDISQPQHF
v_call: TRBV10-3
j_call: TRBJ1-5

cdr3_aa: CASSLITGRGVTDTQYF
v_call: TRBV7-8
j_call: TRBJ2-3

cdr3_aa: CASRPPGRGNSPLHF
v_call: TRBV6-5
j_call: TRBJ1-6

cdr3_aa: CASSKVTEAFF
v_call: TRBV21-1
j_call: TRBJ1-1

cdr3_aa: CASSQVVWLTRVDLSGANVLTF
v_call: TRBV3-1/TRBV3-2
j_call: TRBJ2-6

cdr3_aa: CASSLVQGISSPLHF
v_call: TRBV5-6
j_call: TRBJ1-6

cdr3_aa: CASSQDSGLGGLDEQYF
v_call: TRBV4-3
j_call: TRBJ2-7

cdr3_aa: CASSLRQAINNEQFF
v_call: TRBV7-8
j_call: TRBJ2-1

cdr3_aa: CASSLLGLGAYEQYF
v_call: TRBV5-1
j_call: TRBJ2-7

cdr3_aa: CATTDPGLAGLLETQYF
v_call: TRBV6-4
j_call: TRBJ2-5

cdr3_aa: CSVVLQRGYHGELFF
v_call: TRBV29-1
j_call: TRBJ2-2

cdr3_aa: CASSFWQGARSGELFF
v_call: TRBV13
j_call: TRBJ2-2

cdr3_aa: CATSDSTKNTEAFF
v_call: TRBV24-1
j_call: TRBJ1-1

cdr3_aa: CASSPLEWNTEAFF
v_call: TRBV9
j_call: TRBJ1-1

cdr3_aa: CASSERSRGFTDTQYF
v_call: TRBV6-1
j_call: TRBJ2-3

cdr3_aa: CASRSQGTQYF
v_call: TRBV27
j_call: TRBJ2-3

cdr3_aa: CASSHRQGGYSGAEAFF
v_call: TRBV5-1
j_call: TRBJ1-1

cdr3_aa: CASRPLSFRDTQYF
v_call: TRBV5-6
j_call: TRBJ2-3

cdr3_aa: CASSEFQGLRGYTF
v_call: TRBV27
j_call: TRBJ1-2

cdr3_aa: CATSDWTGVDYGYTF
v_call: TRBV24-1
j_call: TRBJ1-2